These T cell receptor beta chains were read from a single sample in a study of CD8 T cells in Susac syndrome. TCRdb re-called the immunoSEQ multiplex PCR reads through MiXCR, storing one row per CDR3 protein. The repertoire includes 120,000 or so distinct CDR3 sequences, around 96% of them detected once, and 0.11% to 0.15% sits in the top ten. Sequenced sample: CD4+ T cells from PBMCs. These receptors all stem from a human donor with Susac syndrome. Both conserved end residues are part of each CDR3. The D gene is left open where the match is weak. For some rows the clone size is stated as once, few or many, or as a class when expanded; others skip it.

clone size	V gene	J gene	D gene	CDR3 protein	CDR3 DNA
.	TRBV20-1	TRBJ1-5	.	CSASPWDSNQPQHF	TGCAGTGCTAGCCCATGGGATAGCAATCAGCCCCAGCATTTT
.	TRBV30	TRBJ1-5	.	CAWRGQGMGNQPQHF	TGTGCCTGGAGAGGTCAGGGGATGGGCAATCAGCCCCAGCATTTT
.	TRBV30	TRBJ1-2	.	CAWTGNLRLGYTF	TGTGCCTGGACAGGGAATTTAAGGCTCGGCTACACCTTC
.	TRBV6-2/TRBV6-3	TRBJ1-5	.	CASSYISDDQPQHF	TGTGCCAGCAGTTACATATCGGATGATCAGCCCCAGCATTTT
.	TRBV28	TRBJ1-2	TRBD1	CASSVDRGSNYGYTF	TGTGCCAGCAGTGTCGACAGGGGCTCTAACTATGGCTACACCTTC
.	TRBV14	TRBJ2-2	TRBD2	CASSSSGRNTGELFF	TGTGCCAGCAGCTCTAGCGGGAGGAACACCGGGGAGCTGTTTTTT
.	TRBV18	TRBJ1-2	.	CASSAEEGYGYTF	TGTGCCAGCTCGGCCGAGGAGGGGTATGGCTACACCTTC
once	TRBV20-1	TRBJ1-2	.	CSARDRVLGYTF	TGCAGTGCTAGAGACAGGGTGCTTGGCTACACCTTC
.	TRBV5-4	TRBJ2-2	TRBD1	CASSPGQGAQPGELFF	TGTGCCAGCAGCCCTGGGCAGGGGGCGCAACCCGGGGAGCTGTTTTTT
.	TRBV6-5	TRBJ2-5	TRBD1	CASKGQGEGETQYF	TGTGCCAGCAAGGGACAGGGGGAAGGAGAGACCCAGTACTTC
.	TRBV2	TRBJ1-1	TRBD1	CASIRTGQSAEAFF	TGTGCCAGCATTAGGACAGGGCAATCTGCTGAAGCTTTCTTT
.	TRBV20-1	TRBJ2-3	.	CSARLLQGRDTQYF	TGCAGTGCTAGACTCCTACAGGGAAGAGATACGCAGTATTTT
.	TRBV11-2	TRBJ2-7	.	CASSRTTDYEQYF	TGTGCCAGCAGCCGAACGACAGACTACGAGCAGTACTTC
.	TRBV6-2/TRBV6-3	TRBJ1-5	.	CASSYSRLGNQPQHF	TGTGCCAGCAGTTACTCCAGGTTGGGCAATCAGCCCCAGCATTTT
once	TRBV30	TRBJ2-5	.	CAWSLGAETQYF	TGTGCCTGGAGTCTAGGGGCTGAGACCCAGTACTTC
few	TRBV19	TRBJ2-7	.	CASSTEYEQYF	TGTGCCAGTAGTACAGAATACGAGCAGTACTTC
.	TRBV6-1	TRBJ2-3	TRBD2	CASSETQRGITDTQYF	TGTGCCAGCAGTGAAACACAGCGGGGAATAACAGATACGCAGTATTTT
.	TRBV25-1	TRBJ2-1	.	CASGSYNEQFF	TGTGCCAGCGGCTCCTACAATGAGCAGTTCTTC
.	TRBV20-1	TRBJ2-7	TRBD2	CSARLAGGISYEQYF	TGCAGTGCTAGATTAGCGGGAGGAATCTCCTACGAGCAGTACTTC
.	TRBV20-1	TRBJ2-3	.	CSAAVAETDTQYF	TGCAGTGCTGCGGTAGCGGAGACAGATACGCAGTATTTT
.	TRBV29-1	TRBJ1-5	.	CSVGGANNQPQHF	TGCAGCGTTGGGGGGGCAAACAATCAGCCCCAGCATTTT
.	TRBV12-3/TRBV12-4	TRBJ2-1	TRBD1	CASSPDNRGVLDNEQFF	TGTGCCAGCAGCCCCGATAACAGGGGGGTTTTGGACAATGAGCAGTTCTTC
.	TRBV14	TRBJ1-6	.	CASSHSGIYSPLHF	TGTGCCAGCAGCCACTCAGGAATATATTCACCCCTCCACTTT
.	TRBV20-1	TRBJ2-7	TRBD2	CSANTGTRVNYEQYF	TGCAGTGCCAACACCGGGACTAGAGTTAACTACGAGCAGTACTTC
once	TRBV24-1	TRBJ1-2	.	CATSYRSTF	TGTGCCACCTCGTACCGGAGCACCTTC
.	TRBV12-3/TRBV12-4	TRBJ2-5	TRBD1	CASSLDTGGGETQYF	TGTGCCAGCAGTTTGGACACAGGGGGCGGTGAGACCCAGTACTTC
.	TRBV7-9	TRBJ2-7	.	CASSPSTLSSYEQYF	TGTGCCAGCAGCCCTAGTACACTGAGCTCCTACGAGCAGTACTTC
.	TRBV12-3/TRBV12-4	TRBJ1-2	.	CASSWDSGVDGYTF	TGTGCCAGCAGTTGGGACTCGGGGGTCGATGGCTACACCTTC
.	TRBV20-1	TRBJ2-1	.	CSARDTRGGYNEQFF	TGCAGTGCTAGAGATACCAGGGGTGGCTACAATGAGCAGTTCTTC
.	TRBV30	TRBJ2-2	.	CAWSVRVGGELFF	TGTGCCTGGAGTGTACGAGTAGGCGGGGAGCTGTTTTTT
.	TRBV4-2	TRBJ2-6	.	CASSQGIVGVSGANVLTF	TGTGCCAGCAGCCAAGGAATAGTAGGAGTCTCTGGGGCCAACGTCCTGACTTTC
.	TRBV5-1	TRBJ2-7	TRBD1	CASSSRTGGNEQYF	TGCGCCAGCAGCTCCAGGACAGGGGGCAACGAGCAGTACTTC
once	TRBV7-9	TRBJ2-1	.	CASSLEWNEQFF	TGTGCCAGCAGCTTAGAGTGGAATGAGCAGTTCTTC
.	TRBV7-2	TRBJ2-7	.	CASSSVSGLEQYF	TGTGCCAGCAGCTCAGTATCGGGTCTCGAGCAGTACTTC
.	TRBV29-1	TRBJ1-2	.	CSVETGRTYGYTF	TGCAGCGTTGAAACAGGCCGTACGTATGGCTACACCTTC
.	TRBV7-9	TRBJ2-1	TRBD2	CASSVGLAGNNEQFF	TGTGCCAGCAGCGTCGGCCTAGCGGGGAACAATGAGCAGTTCTTC
.	TRBV5-6	TRBJ2-3	.	CASSKTDTDTQYF	TGTGCCAGCAGCAAGACGGACACAGATACGCAGTATTTT
.	TRBV29-1	TRBJ1-1	.	CSVSNPFREKTEAFF	TGCAGCGTATCAAACCCTTTCCGGGAGAAGACTGAAGCTTTCTTT
.	TRBV20-1	TRBJ1-2	TRBD1	CSAPTGDHGYTF	TGCAGTGCTCCCACAGGGGACCATGGCTACACCTTC
.	TRBV6-1	TRBJ2-7	TRBD1	CASSSAYTGGRLEQYF	TGTGCCAGCAGCTCCGCATATACAGGGGGGAGATTGGAGCAGTACTTC
.	TRBV11-2	TRBJ2-3	TRBD2	CASSPPPSGKGTDTQYF	TGTGCCAGCAGCCCCCCTCCCAGCGGGAAAGGAACAGATACGCAGTATTTT
.	TRBV3-1	TRBJ2-7	TRBD1	CASSQSFSDRAEGEQYF	TGTGCCAGCAGCCAATCGTTTTCGGACAGGGCCGAAGGGGAGCAGTACTTC
.	TRBV6-2/TRBV6-3	TRBJ2-4	TRBD2	CASKHGLAGEAKNIQYF	TGTGCCAGCAAACACGGACTAGCGGGAGAAGCCAAAAACATTCAGTACTTC
.	TRBV7-9	TRBJ2-5	TRBD1	CASSSPQGVQETQYF	TGTGCCAGCAGCTCGCCCCAGGGGGTCCAAGAGACCCAGTACTTC
.	TRBV27	TRBJ1-5	.	CASSLVQGPNQPQHF	TGTGCCAGCAGTTTAGTACAGGGACCCAATCAGCCCCAGCATTTT
.	TRBV12-3/TRBV12-4	TRBJ2-4	.	CASTSDKNIQYF	TGTGCCAGCACTTCGGACAAAAACATTCAGTACTTC
.	TRBV27	TRBJ1-2	.	CASSSIARSTKYGYTF	TGTGCCAGCAGCTCGATCGCGAGGTCAACTAAATATGGCTACACCTTC
.	TRBV7-2	TRBJ1-1	.	CASSFYTEAFF	TGTGCCAGCAGCTTCTACACTGAAGCTTTCTTT
.	TRBV4-1	TRBJ2-5	.	CASSQAPGVRETQYF	TGCGCCAGCAGCCAAGCGCCGGGAGTAAGGGAGACCCAGTACTTC
.	TRBV29-1	TRBJ2-7	TRBD1	CSVVGQGSNEQYF	TGCAGCGTTGTGGGACAGGGTTCCAACGAGCAGTACTTC
.	TRBV18	TRBJ2-1	.	CASSQPGLGHYNEQFF	TGTGCCAGCTCACAACCGGGACTGGGACACTACAATGAGCAGTTCTTC
.	TRBV3-1	TRBJ1-3	.	CASALSSGNTIYF	TGTGCCAGCGCTCTCTCCTCTGGAAACACCATATATTTT
.	TRBV3-1	TRBJ1-2	.	CASSQVSGNGYTF	TGTGCCAGCAGCCAAGTGTCTGGGAATGGCTACACCTTC
.	TRBV29-1	TRBJ2-7	TRBD2	CSVGGLAGPYEQYF	TGCAGCGTTGGAGGACTAGCGGGACCCTACGAGCAGTACTTC
.	TRBV2	TRBJ2-2	.	CASTRNTGELFF	TGTGCCAGCACCAGGAACACCGGGGAGCTGTTTTTT
.	TRBV30	TRBJ2-6	.	CAWSRGQPRPGANVLTF	TGTGCCTGGAGCCGAGGACAGCCTCGTCCTGGGGCCAACGTCCTGACTTTC
.	TRBV30	TRBJ1-2	.	CAWTRDRGPYYGYTF	TGTGCCTGGACGCGGGACCGGGGCCCTTACTATGGCTACACCTTC
once	TRBV20-1	TRBJ2-7	TRBD2	CSATGGPKEQYF	TGCAGTGCAACGGGAGGGCCTAAGGAGCAGTACTTC
few	TRBV7-6	TRBJ2-7	TRBD2	CASSLEPGLAHEQYF	TGTGCCAGCAGCTTAGAACCCGGACTAGCCCACGAGCAGTACTTC